These 21 T cell receptor beta chains were sequenced from one sample in a study of T cell repertoires in cytomegalovirus infection. These receptors lack a known antigen. TCRdb reprocessed the reads via MiXCR and lists one record per CDR3 protein. Of about 500,000 distinct CDR3 sequences listed, about 33% were seen once; the top ten hold roughly 16%. Source: cultured PBMCs, taken from culture after CMV antigen stimulation. These TCRs come from a human donor in good health (CMV status not recorded). Some clones in this sample may be carry-over from other donors' samples.

This sequence joins TRBV28 and TRBJ2-1; D perhaps matches TRBD2 (6 bases). The ends were cut back, 8 bases at V and 2 bases at J, with 13 bases in the middle. CDR3 length: 14 amino acids. In germline, CDR1 is MDHEN, CDR2 SYDVKM. This CDR3 reads CASEADYAYNEQFF. The DNA of the CDR3 is TGTGCCAGCGAGGCGGACTATGCCTACAATGAGCAGTTCTTC.

The chain couples TRBV6-4 to TRBJ1-6; 8 nucleotides match TRBD1. The CDR3 is 13 amino acids. After removal of 5 bases from V and 10 bases from J, the junction contained 4 bases not matched to a gene. Per the germline V gene, CDR1 is MRHNA and CDR2 is SNTAGT. CDR3 nucleotides: TGTGCCAGCAGTTCGGACAGGGTCTCACCCCTCCACTTT. Residues: CASSSDRVSPLHF.

V is TRBV6-2 or TRBV6-3 and J is TRBJ2-1, with 12 positions matching TRBD2. The CDR3 consists of 17 residues. V gave up 8 bases and J gave up 7 bases; unmatched junction bases: 15. The germline V gene has CDR1 MNHEY and CDR2 SVGEGT. CDR3 in DNA: TGTGCCAGCGAGTTACGGACTAGCGGGATAGCCCCTAATGAGCAGTTCTTC. Residues: CASELRTSGIAPNEQFF.

This clonotype was recorded a few times. This chain joins TRBV19 and TRBJ2-1; maybe TRBD2 (5 bases). Per the germline V gene, CDR1 is LNHDA and CDR2 is SQIVND (reference sequence). The CDR3 is made up of 14 amino acids. The V gene lost 3 bases and the J gene lost 7 bases, with 13 bases spanning the gap. The CDR3 region is CASSIERTGNEQFF. In nucleotides, the CDR3 is TGTGCCAGTAGTATTGAGCGGACGGGGAATGAGCAGTTCTTC.

The chain couples TRBV7-2 to TRBJ2-7; 13 bases are shared with TRBD2. Unmatched junction bases numbered 12, after V lost 5 bases and J lost 5 bases. The length of the CDR3 is 17 residues. CDR1 is SGHTA, CDR2 FQGNSA, per germline. The CDR3, as DNA: TGTGCCAGCAGCCCTAGAGAGGGGACTAGCGGGAAGGACGAGCAGTACTTC. This codes for CASSPREGTSGKDEQYF.

The J gene is TRBJ1-5, the V gene TRBV12-3 or TRBV12-4, with D hard to call. The ends were cut back, 8 bases at V and 7 bases at J, with 3 bases in the middle. The CDR3 sequence is 9 residues long. The CDR3: CASGQPQHF. CDR3 sequence (DNA): TGTGCCAGCGGGCAGCCCCAGCATTTT.

A few counts support this clonotype. The V and J genes are TRBV6-5 and TRBJ2-2; 9 nucleotides agree with TRBD1. The V and J ends lost 4 bases and 2 bases, in that order; junction bases with no gene match: 5. CDR3 length: 16 residues. Germline CDR1 and CDR2: MNHEY and SVGAGI. CDR3 sequence: CASSWRTGVNTGELFF. CDR3 nucleotides: TGTGCCAGCAGTTGGAGGACAGGGGTAAACACCGGGGAGCTGTTTTTT.

The CDR3 loop reads CASSLRLAMDEQFF. CDR3 in DNA: TGTGCCAGCAGCTTAAGACTAGCGATGGATGAGCAGTTCTTC. The gene calls are TRBV7-9 and TRBJ2-1; 8 bases map to TRBD2. Germline V CDR1 and CDR2: SEHNR, FQNEAQ (reference sequence). The CDR3 contains 14 residues. Trimming removed 2 bases from V and 8 bases from J; junction bases left unmatched: 5. Full variable domain (remainder filled in from reference TRBV7-9 and TRBJ2-1): DTGVSQNPRHKITKRGQNVTFRCDPISEHNRLYWYRQTLGQGPEFLTYFQNEAQLEKSRLLSDRFSAERPKGSFSTLEIQRTEQGDSAMYLCASSLRLAMDEQFFGPGTRLTVL.

Comment on this clonotype: One junction end disagrees with the germline gene, perhaps due to a read error. This chain joins TRBV6-2 or TRBV6-3 and TRBJ1-6; D is unresolved. The CDR3 totals 14 residues. Germline V gives CDR1 MNHEY, CDR2 SVGEGT. CDR3 protein: CASSYSSNNSPLHF. Here the CDR3 DNA reads TGTGCCAGCAGTTACTCCTCCAATAATTCACCCCTCCACTTT.

This clonotype came up a few times. V usage is TRBV7-8 and J usage is TRBJ2-1, with 7 bases that match TRBD2. V shed 2 bases and J 9 bases; nucleotides not matched to a gene: 16. The CDR3 spans 17 residues. Germline-derived CDR1 and CDR2 are SGHVS and FQNEAQ. The CDR3, as DNA: TGTGCCAGCAGCTTAACGACCGGACTATGGGGGGGGGGTGAGCAGTTCTTC. As protein: CASSLTTGLWGGGEQFF.

The chain has TRBV28 and TRBJ2-7; 9 nucleotides match TRBD1. Per the germline V gene, CDR1 is MDHEN and CDR2 is SYDVKM. The V gene end was trimmed by 8 bases and the J gene end by 7 bases; junction bases not matched to a gene: 9. This CDR3 region has 13 residues. CDR3 protein: CASRGQGPGEQYF. CDR3 bases: TGTGCCAGCCGAGGACAGGGGCCGGGGGAGCAGTACTTC.

This chain uses TRBV6-5 with TRBJ2-7; D perhaps matches TRBD1 (6 bases). This CDR3 has 16 amino acids. The germline CDR1 and CDR2 sequences are MNHEY and SVGAGI. V lost 2 bases and J 5 bases, leaving 19 bases between the germline ends. The CDR3 sequence is CASSYGSGTPFNEQYF. The CDR3 DNA is TGTGCCAGCAGTTACGGGTCCGGGACACCATTCAACGAGCAGTACTTC.

In this sample, this clonotype turned up a few times. The chain combines TRBV19 with TRBJ2-6; TRBD1 matches at 10 bases. CDR3 size: 17 residues. V gave up 11 bases and J gave up 2 bases; unmatched junction bases: 12. Looked up from germline, CDR1 is LNHDA and CDR2 is SQIVND (reference sequence). The CDR3 reads CAGRRGTGDPGANVLTF. The CDR3 DNA follows: TGTGCCGGTCGGAGAGGGACAGGGGACCCTGGGGCCAACGTCCTGACTTTC.

This clonotype occurred a few times. V gene TRBV28 combines with J gene TRBJ2-1; D is possibly TRBD2 (5 bases). Germline V gene sequence: CDR1 MDHEN, CDR2 SYDVKM. The CDR3 extends over 14 amino acids. V dropped 6 bases and J dropped 4 bases, with 13 bases sitting between them. The CDR3 is CASRNAEGYNEQFF. The CDR3 DNA reads as TGTGCCAGCAGGAACGCCGAGGGATACAATGAGCAGTTCTTC.

V gene TRBV28 combines with J gene TRBJ2-1, with 9 bases that match TRBD2. The ends lost 2 bases at V and 15 bases at J; junction bases unmatched: 5. Germline-derived CDR1 and CDR2 are MDHEN and SYDVKM. The CDR3 has 12 residues. The CDR3 DNA follows: TGTGCCAGCAGTTTAAGCCTAGCGGGATGGTTCTTC. It specifies CASSLSLAGWFF.

This clonotype showed up just a few times. The V gene is TRBV27, the J gene TRBJ2-3; 10 bases are shared with TRBD2. CDR1 is MNHEY and CDR2 is SMNVEV in the germline V gene (reference sequence). This CDR3 spans 16 amino acids. V was pared by 6 bases and J by 7 bases, with 13 bases of the junction left unmatched. CDR3 in DNA: TGTGCCAGCAGCATAATAGCGGGAGGAAGGATATATACGCAGTATTTT. Amino acid sequence: CASSIIAGGRIYTQYF.

The chain carries TRBV7-2 and TRBJ1-2; 7 nucleotides match TRBD1. After removal of 0 bases from V and 4 bases from J, the junction contained 11 bases not matched to a gene. Germline-derived CDR1 and CDR2 are SGHTA and FQGNSA. This CDR3 has 17 residues. DNA of the CDR3: TGTGCCAGCAGCTTAGCGCCGGGGGCAGGGGGTAGCTATGGCTACACCTTC. This encodes CASSLAPGAGGSYGYTF. Drawing the rest from reference TRBV7-2 and TRBJ1-2, the complete variable domain is GAGVSQSPSNKVTEKGKDVELRCDPISGHTALYWYRQSLGQGLEFLIYFQGNSAPDKSGLPSDRFSAERTGGSVSTLTIQRTQQEDSAVYLCASSLAPGAGGSYGYTFGSGTRLTVV.

This clonotype was detected once. The chain couples TRBV4-1 to TRBJ2-1, with 7 positions matching TRBD2. V lost 3 bases to trimming and J lost 8 bases; unmatched junction nucleotides: 16. This CDR3 has 17 amino acids. Germline lookup yields CDR1 MGHRA and CDR2 YSYEKL. For the CDR3, the DNA is TGCGCCAGCAGCCACTCATACGGGACTACGATTTTGTATGAGCAGTTCTTC. Protein product: CASSHSYGTTILYEQFF.

This clonotype occurred a few times. V usage is TRBV7-9 and J usage is TRBJ2-7; no reliable D call. Trimming removed 2 bases at V and 4 bases at J, with 3 bases between. CDR1 is SEHNR, CDR2 FQNEAQ, per germline (reference sequence). This CDR3 is built from 11 residues. CDR3 sequence (DNA): TGTGCCAGCAGCTTATGGTACGAGCAGTACTTC. The encoded protein is CASSLWYEQYF.

CDR3 loop: CAGGPGQKNYGYTF. CDR3 coding DNA: TGTGCCGGGGGACCGGGACAGAAAAACTATGGCTACACCTTC. The chain recombines TRBV7-2 with TRBJ1-2; TRBD1 matches 7 bases. The CDR3 has 14 amino acids. The V gene's germline CDR1 is SGHTA and CDR2 FQGNSA. Trimming took 11 bases from V and 2 from J; bases not matched to a gene: 11.

CDR3 bases: TGTGCCAGCAGCTCAGAGGGGACTAGGACCTACAATGAGCAGTTCTTC. Protein sequence: CASSSEGTRTYNEQFF. The chain is built from TRBV11-2 and TRBJ2-1; 8 bases line up with TRBD2. The trim removed 4 bases at V and 2 bases at J, leaving 7 bases unmatched. Per germline, CDR1 SGHAT and CDR2 FQNNGV. The CDR3 sequence is 16 residues long.